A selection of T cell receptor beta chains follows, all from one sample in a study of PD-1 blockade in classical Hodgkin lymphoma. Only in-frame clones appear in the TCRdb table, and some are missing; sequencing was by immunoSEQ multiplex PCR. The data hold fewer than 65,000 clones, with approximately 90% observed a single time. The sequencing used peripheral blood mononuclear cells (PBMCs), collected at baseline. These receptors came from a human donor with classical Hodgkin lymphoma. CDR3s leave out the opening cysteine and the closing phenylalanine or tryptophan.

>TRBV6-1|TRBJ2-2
ASSDRGRDETGELF
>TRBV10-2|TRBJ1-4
ASSQPGGEHEKLF
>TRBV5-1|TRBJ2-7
ASSLGTGAGEQY
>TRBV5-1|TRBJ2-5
ASSLAPVGQETQY
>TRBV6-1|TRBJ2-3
ASSAWYPGTDTQY
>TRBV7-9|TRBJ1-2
ASSQWTGSDYGYT
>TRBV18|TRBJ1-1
ASSPWGAPSPEAF
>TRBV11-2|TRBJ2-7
ASRQDGDPSYEQY
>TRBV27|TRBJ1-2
ASSLGGSPIISGYT
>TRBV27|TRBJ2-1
ASSLYSRGNEQF
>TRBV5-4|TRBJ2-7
ASSRGQRSYEQY
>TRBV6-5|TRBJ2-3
ASRPPTGVWTQY
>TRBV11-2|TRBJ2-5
ASSPRTGSVVETQY
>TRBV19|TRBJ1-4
ASSSPSTNYEKLF
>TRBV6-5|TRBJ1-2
ASSMGGNYGYT
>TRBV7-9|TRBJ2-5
ASSLTGGQETQY
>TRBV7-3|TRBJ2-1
ASSLRLAGHNEQF
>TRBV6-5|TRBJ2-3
ASSATSSTDTQY
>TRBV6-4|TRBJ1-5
ASSDGNKGQPQH
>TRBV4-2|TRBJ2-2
ASSQGRVRLVNTGELF
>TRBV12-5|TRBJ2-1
ASGSRGGNEQF
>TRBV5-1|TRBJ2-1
ASSLVVAGYNEQF
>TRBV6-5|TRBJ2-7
ASSPRDTAYEQY
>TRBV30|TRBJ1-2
AWSVTVYGYT
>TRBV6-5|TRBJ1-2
ASRTVFGHGYT
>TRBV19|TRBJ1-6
ASSTEGTGGSPLH
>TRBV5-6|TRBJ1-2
ASSFEDRDRRGYT
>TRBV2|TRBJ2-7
ASSEVRTGAVSYEQY
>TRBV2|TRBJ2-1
ASSEKLAAGLDNEQF
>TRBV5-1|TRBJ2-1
ASSPTPLADPSYNEQF
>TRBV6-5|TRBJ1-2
ASSYSVGQGHGYT
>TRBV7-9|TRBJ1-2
ASSALRGYT
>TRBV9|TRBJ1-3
ASSVLDRDSGNTIY
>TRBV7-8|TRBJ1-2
ASSLLDRGSYT
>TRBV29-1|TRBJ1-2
SVAPISRGINYGYT
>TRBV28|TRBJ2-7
ATVPRGPGVYEQY
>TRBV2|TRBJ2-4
ASSEEGLAKNIQY
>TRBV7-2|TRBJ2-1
ASRVAGGYNEQF
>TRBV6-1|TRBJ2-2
ASASYHRGSGELF
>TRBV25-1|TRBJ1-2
ASSASYGYT
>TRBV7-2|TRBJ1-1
ASRQGGVWNTEAF
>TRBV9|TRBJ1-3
ASSVEWEYGNTIY